This TCR beta chain was retrieved from a study of T-cell reconstitution after alpha-beta-depleted transplantation in children (TCRdb year 2016). Study-level background: Using TCR repertoire profiling, the study followed T-cell immune reconstitution in a quantitative way in children after TCRalphabeta/CD19-depleted allogeneic hematopoietic cell transplantation.

This clonotype was seen more than once but under ten times. Its antigen has not been determined. No base qualities exist here, and no much larger clone lies one base off it. The library relied on PCR. The sequencer was an Illumina HiSeq 2500. TCR libraries were prepared with molecular barcoding, using unique molecular identifiers to normalize TCRbeta repertoire quantification. TCRdb ran its own pipeline on the public reads, namely fastp trimming at Q25 and MiXCR clone calling, and kept in-frame beta chains. Each record represents a unique CDR3 protein, reported with the most common genes and DNA among its rows. The table for this sample lists roughly 570,000 distinct CDR3 sequences; roughly 30% of them were counted only once. Of the sample, about 35% falls within the top ten clones. Results the study describes overall, beyond this receptor: Hyperexpanded clone frequencies declined over subsequent months; after one year, T-cell counts and TCRbeta diversity were mostly attributed to newly produced T cells. The apparently early recovery of alphabetaT-cell counts about two months after transplant reportedly depended on only several hundred rapidly expanded clones that came from non-depleted graft cells. In some patients, the high TCRbeta diversity seen at day 60 was put down to recipient T cells and intrathymic progenitors that had survived conditioning.

Unmatched junction bases come to 4, with V trimmed by 0 bases and J by 14 bases. CDR1 and CDR2 (SGHRS, YFSETQ) derive from the germline V gene. From its cysteine to its phenylalanine, the CDR3 spans 12 amino acids. This entry keeps only the CDR3 DNA: 36 bases, framed from base 1. The treatment or condition tag for this specimen amounts to: allogeneic hematopoietic cell transplantation with graft depleted of TCRalphabeta T cells and CD19 B cells. The transplant recipients were children given TCRalphabeta/CD19-depleted allogeneic hematopoietic cell grafts. This receptor was taken from a boy in the first two years of life with Wiskott-Aldrich syndrome, due to receive a stem cell transplant. The material sequenced was PBMCs, taken before TCRalphabeta/CD19-depleted stem cell transplant. The sequence joins TRBV5-1 to TRBJ2-4; 8 bases in the middle match TRBD1. The CDR3 protein sequence reads: CASSLDRGKKYF. Read as DNA, the sequence is TGCGCCAGCAGCTTGGACAGGGGGAAGAAGTACTTC.